This T cell receptor beta chain was sequenced in a study of shared clonotypes between healthy human individuals. The CDR3 runs 14 residues. V lost 4 bases to trimming and J lost 0 bases; unmatched junction nucleotides: 3. Per the germline V gene, CDR1 is SGHRS and CDR2 is YFSETQ. Unsorted PBMC DNA was sequenced on ten immunoSEQ deep assay plates. The assay was immunoSEQ multiplex PCR, and TCRdb's table has in-frame clones only and misses some. The profile shows fewer than 600,000 clones, 70% to 80% of them singletons. Study donors comprised healthy, HIV-negative adults devoid of recent acute infection or vaccination. Each donor was a Caucasian adult residing in Nashville, Tennessee.

The chain is built from TRBV5-1 and TRBJ2-5, with 7 bases matching TRBD2. Sequenced sample: PBMCs. The source is a woman aged 40 to 55 in good health. Some clones in this sample may be carry-over from other donors' samples. Written as DNA, the CDR3 is TGCGCCAGCAGCACCGGGACTAACCAAGAGACCCAGTACTTC. Translating gives CASSTGTNQETQYF. Full variable domain (remainder filled in from reference TRBV5-1 and TRBJ2-5): KAGVTQTPRYLIKTRGQQVTLSCSPISGHRSVSWYQQTPGQGLQFLFEYFSETQRNKGNFPGRFSGRQFSNSRSEMNVSTLELGDSALYLCASSTGTNQETQYFGPGTRLLVL.